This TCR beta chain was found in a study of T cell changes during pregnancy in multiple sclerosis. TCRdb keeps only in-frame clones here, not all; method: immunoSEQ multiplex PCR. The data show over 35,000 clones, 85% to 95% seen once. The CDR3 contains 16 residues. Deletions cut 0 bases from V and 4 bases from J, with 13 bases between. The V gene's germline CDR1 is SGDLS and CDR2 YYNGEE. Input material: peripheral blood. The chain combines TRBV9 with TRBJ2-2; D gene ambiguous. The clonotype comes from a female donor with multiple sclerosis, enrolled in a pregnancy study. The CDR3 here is CASSVASSVGTGELFF. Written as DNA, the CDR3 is TGTGCCAGCAGCGTAGCGTCTAGTGTGGGCACCGGGGAGCTGTTTTTT.